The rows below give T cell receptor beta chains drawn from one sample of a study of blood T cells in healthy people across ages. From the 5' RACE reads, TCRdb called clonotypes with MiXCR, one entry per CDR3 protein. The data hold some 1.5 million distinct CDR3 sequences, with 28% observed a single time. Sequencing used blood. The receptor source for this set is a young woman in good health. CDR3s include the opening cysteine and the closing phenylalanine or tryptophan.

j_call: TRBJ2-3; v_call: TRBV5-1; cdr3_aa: CASSVRDSTDTQYF
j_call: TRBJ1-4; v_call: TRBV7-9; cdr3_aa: CASNGGGATNEKLFF
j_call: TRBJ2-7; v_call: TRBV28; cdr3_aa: CASSSIKWASYEQYF
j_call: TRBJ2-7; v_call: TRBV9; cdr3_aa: CASSPQGWASYEQYF
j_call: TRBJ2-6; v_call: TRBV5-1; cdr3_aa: CASSSQGFSGANVLTF
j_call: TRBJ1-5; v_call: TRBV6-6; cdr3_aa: CASSKEQGASNQPQHF
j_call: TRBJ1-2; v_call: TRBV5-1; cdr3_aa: CASSLASVGGYGYTF
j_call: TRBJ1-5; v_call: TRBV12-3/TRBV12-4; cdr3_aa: CAGSFWGDNQPQHF
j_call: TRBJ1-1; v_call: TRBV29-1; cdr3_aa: CSVDSGVVNTEAFF
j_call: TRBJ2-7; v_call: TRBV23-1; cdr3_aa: CATRERTGIYEQYF
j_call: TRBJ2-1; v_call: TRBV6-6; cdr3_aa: CASSLSPTSNNEQFF
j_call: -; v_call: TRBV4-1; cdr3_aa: CASSQGQGDFDEQYF
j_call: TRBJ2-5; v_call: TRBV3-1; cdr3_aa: CASSHQRTSGRAGETQYF
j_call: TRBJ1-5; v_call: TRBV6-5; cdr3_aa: CASSSNRVSNQPQHF
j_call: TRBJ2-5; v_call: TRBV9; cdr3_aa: CASSVAAGIQETQYF
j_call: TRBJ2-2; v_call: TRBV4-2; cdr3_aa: CASSQVNSNTGELFF
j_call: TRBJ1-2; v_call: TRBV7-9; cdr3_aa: CAISRQEIYGYTF
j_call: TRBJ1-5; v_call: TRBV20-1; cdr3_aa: CSASLSSNQPQHF